Described below is a single T cell receptor beta chain sequence and its context. V lost 2 bases to trimming and J lost 7 bases; unmatched junction nucleotides: 4. CDR1 and CDR2 from the germline V gene are SGHTA and FQGTGA. The CDR3 runs 14 residues. The sample belongs to a study of blood T cell repertoires in COVID-19. Study-wide background: The United States, Italy and Spain provided the acute and convalescent COVID-19 samples. PBMCs, B-cell-depleted T cells, or T cells provided the cDNA or gDNA that made up the material.

Repertoires were generated with immunoSEQ multiplex PCR, while TCRdb's copy carries only in-frame clones and drops some. Among about 73,000 clones listed, roughly 90% were seen once. The sequenced material came from peripheral blood. The clonotype was recovered from a woman older than 75 with active or convalescent COVID-19. The chain recombines TRBV7-3 with TRBJ2-2; 7 bases are shared with TRBD1. The CDR3 DNA follows: TGTGCCAGCAGCTTAGCCCAGGGGGTCGGGGAGCTGTTTTTT. It encodes CASSLAQGVGELFF.